Listed here is a single T cell receptor (beta chain). Its antigen is still unknown. TCRdb analysed the 5' RACE reads with MiXCR anew, one entry per CDR3 protein. The data show approximately 340,000 distinct CDR3 sequences, with more than 15% seen just once and under 25% held by the top ten. V shed 5 bases and J 1 base; nucleotides not matched to a gene: 9. In germline, CDR1 is DFQATT, CDR2 SNEGSKA (reference sequence). The CDR3 consists of 17 residues. The sample belongs to a study of T-cell memory formation after mild COVID-19. Study-level background: In these data, TCR clusters were largely donor specific. General study results and limits: Certain responding clones were present in pre-infection memory, suggesting participation of cross-reactive memory. Clones contracting across day 15 to 85 had a balanced CD4/CD8 profile; later expanding clones leaned CD4+. The authors did not confirm SARS-CoV-2 specificity of second-wave clones peaking day 37.

The TCR sequence derives from a man between 18 and 35 years old who had mild COVID-19 (a few samples of this study predate the infection). Cell type and time point are not known. The chain joins TRBV20-1 to TRBJ1-6, with 9 bases that match TRBD1. What was sequenced was PBMCs or a T cell subset sorted from them (not recorded which). In nucleotides, the CDR3 is TGCAGTGCTCGTGACAGGGGGTCTAAGTCCTATAATTCACCCCTCCACTTT. This codes for CSARDRGSKSYNSPLHF.